This TCR beta chain stems from a study of shared T cell receptors in the human thymus. Repertoires were generated with immunoSEQ multiplex PCR, while TCRdb's copy carries only in-frame clones and drops some. Of almost 550,000 clones listed, 78% are singletons. This CDR3 has 19 amino acids. The J segment lost 9 bases and the V segment lost 5 bases, leaving 21 bases of the junction unmatched. The V gene's germline CDR1 is GTSNPN and CDR2 SVGIG (reference sequence). These data are also associated with another study on human thymus T cells. That investigation notes: The donors were infants in Finland with congenital heart defects, otherwise immunologically healthy. Thymus was obtained from resections taken during corrective heart surgery. V and J gene usage appeared biased in thymic and blood repertoires. Related research examined unrelated individuals and reported that their thymic repertoires overlapped highly.

The chain couples TRBV30 to TRBJ2-1, with TRBD2 matching 14 bases. The clonotype originates from a boy under three years old with a congenital heart defect. The sample consisted of thymocytes. Here the CDR3 DNA reads TGTGCCTGGTATCAGAGGGGACTAGCGGGAGAAGCAGCAGTGGGTGAGCAGTTCTTC. This encodes CAWYQRGLAGEAAVGEQFF.